The text below deals with one T cell receptor beta chain. Its specificity is unknown. The sequence runs out 3 residues before the end of the CDR3; the remainder is reconstructed from the germline J gene. V was pared by 0 bases and J by 1 base, with 10 bases between. The CDR3 is made up of 14 amino acids. From germline, CDR1 is GTSNPN and CDR2 SVGIG (reference sequence). The record originates from a study of T cells in women clearing cervical HPV infection. Looking at the study overall: Women with histologically confirmed HPV16-related CIN3 or worse, 2 with invasive cancer, served as cases. With HLA typing for only a few women, HLA confounding remains possible.

Study-wide points: Repertoire richness, not evenness, was significantly elevated in CIN3+ cases versus controls.

Genomic DNA, averaging around 1,200 ng per sample, yielded TCR beta CDR3 via immunoSEQ. Some clones are missing from TCRdb's copy, which holds only in-frame ones; the method was immunoSEQ multiplex PCR. In all, the sample yields some 21,000 clones. This receptor was identified in a woman aged 18-70 years with a cervical HPV16 infection that either progressed to CIN3+ or cleared (not recorded which). The chain links TRBV30 to TRBJ2-7; D possibly corresponds to TRBD2 (6 bases). The sample consisted of blood buffy coat. CDR3 sequence: CAWSVLAGSYEQYF. The sequenced CDR3 bases are TGTGCCTGGAGTGTACTTGCGGGATCCTACGAG.